The rows below give T cell receptor beta chains drawn from one sample of a study of graft-versus-host responses after intestinal transplantation. This table comes from immunoSEQ multiplex PCR, and its TCRdb copy is limited to in-frame clones, with some not included. The sample shows about 54,000 clones, roughly 89% of them seen only once. This specimen consisted of PBMCs, obtained 662 days after intestinal transplant. Every receptor here comes from a human patient who received an intestinal transplant, so some T cells may come from the graft donor. Both conserved end residues are trimmed from each CDR3. D genes are given only for firm matches. A row's size may be missing; if present it is once, few, many or a size class.

clone_size,v_call,j_call,d_call,cdr3_aa
-,TRBV7-9,TRBJ2-7,-,ASSLQSSSHEQY
-,TRBV6-5,TRBJ1-2,TRBD1,ASSYTPGTGDGYT
-,TRBV11-2,TRBJ1-3,-,ASSPSRSGNTIY
-,TRBV5-5,TRBJ2-3,-,ASSLGPSTDTQY
-,TRBV5-1,TRBJ2-7,-,ATRQGLGSYEQY
once,TRBV30,TRBJ2-7,-,AWRAPGSYEQY
-,TRBV4-1,TRBJ1-3,-,ASSQEKVPGNTIY
-,TRBV13,TRBJ1-4,-,ASSRGDYNEKLF
-,TRBV19,TRBJ2-5,-,ARRATFSWTKSIRRTQY
-,TRBV9,TRBJ2-7,-,ASSPSPASYEQY
-,TRBV9,TRBJ2-4,-,ASSVSDKNIQY
-,TRBV7-6,TRBJ2-1,TRBD1,ASSLGQGSNEQF
-,TRBV11-2,TRBJ1-1,-,ASSHYGDTEAF
-,TRBV18,TRBJ1-4,-,ASSPPKGGPSPTNEKLF
-,TRBV5-1,TRBJ2-1,-,ASSLGGQDYNEQF
-,TRBV6-1,TRBJ1-2,-,ASSEGQNYGYT
few,TRBV11-2,TRBJ1-1,-,ASSLGQLVTEAF
few,TRBV4-1,TRBJ1-5,-,ASSPGTANQPQH
-,TRBV18,TRBJ1-3,-,ASSHGPSGNTIY
-,TRBV5-1,TRBJ2-3,-,ASSFRDGTGDTQY
-,TRBV18,TRBJ2-2,-,ASSPWLGHNTGELF
-,TRBV19,TRBJ2-3,TRBD2,ASSIGGLAGNTDTQY
-,TRBV18,TRBJ1-2,-,ASSPDPNYGYT
few,TRBV5-1,TRBJ1-2,-,ASSLGGTNYGYT
-,TRBV7-9,TRBJ1-1,-,ASGLHGRAATEAF
-,TRBV5-4,TRBJ1-1,TRBD1,ASSPRGDRGLAF
-,TRBV4-3,TRBJ2-7,-,ASSPRGAYEQY
once,TRBV6-6,TRBJ2-1,-,ASSYFGGRENEQF
-,TRBV6-5,TRBJ1-5,TRBD1,ASSYSAGGQPQH
-,TRBV27,TRBJ2-1,TRBD2,ASSLSKPSGGSSYNEQF
-,TRBV6-5,TRBJ2-3,TRBD1,ASRAFGTGTDTQY
-,TRBV9,TRBJ2-7,TRBD1,ASSVGDSSYEQY
-,TRBV4-2,TRBJ2-4,TRBD2,ASSQGGLAGAQY
-,TRBV6-5,TRBJ1-1,-,ASSERQSNTEAF
few,TRBV2,TRBJ2-7,-,ASRVGYEQY
-,TRBV6-4,TRBJ1-6,-,ASSDAGTPDSYNSPLH
-,TRBV5-8,TRBJ1-2,-,ASSPARTGGGYGYT
-,TRBV4-3,TRBJ1-1,-,ASSRNTEAF
-,TRBV28,TRBJ1-5,-,ASSVILAGFRGNQPQH
-,TRBV5-1,TRBJ2-1,-,ASSLAAESYNEQF
-,TRBV6-6,TRBJ1-6,-,ASSYSFQSDLH
-,TRBV18,TRBJ2-2,-,ASSPQGLTNTGELF
-,TRBV2,TRBJ2-1,-,ASSEGSSYNEQF
-,TRBV15,TRBJ2-3,TRBD2,ATSRDPGGTDTQY
-,TRBV11-3,TRBJ1-3,-,ASSSRTDGNTIY
-,TRBV6-5,TRBJ1-6,-,ASSRTPQSSPLH
once,TRBV27,TRBJ1-1,TRBD1,ASSLLTGTAEAF
-,TRBV6-5,TRBJ1-1,TRBD1,ASRPGQGTEAF
-,TRBV6-1,TRBJ1-1,TRBD1,ASSGPGTGATEAF
-,TRBV7-9,TRBJ1-1,-,ASSWRQNTEAF
-,TRBV5-6,TRBJ1-4,-,ASSRPSGNEKLF